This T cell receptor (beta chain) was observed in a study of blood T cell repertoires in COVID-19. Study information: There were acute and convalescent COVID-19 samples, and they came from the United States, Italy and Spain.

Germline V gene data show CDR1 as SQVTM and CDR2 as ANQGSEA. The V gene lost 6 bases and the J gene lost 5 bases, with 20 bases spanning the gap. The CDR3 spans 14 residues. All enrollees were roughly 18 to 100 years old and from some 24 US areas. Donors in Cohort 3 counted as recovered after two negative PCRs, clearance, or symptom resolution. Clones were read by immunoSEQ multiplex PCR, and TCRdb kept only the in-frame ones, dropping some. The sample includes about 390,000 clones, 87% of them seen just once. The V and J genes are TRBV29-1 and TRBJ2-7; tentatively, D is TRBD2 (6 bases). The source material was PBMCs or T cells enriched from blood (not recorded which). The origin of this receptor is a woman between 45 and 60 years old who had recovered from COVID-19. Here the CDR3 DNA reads TGCAGCGTAGCCCCTGGGACTTTCCCCCACGAGCAGTACTTC. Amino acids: CSVAPGTFPHEQYF.